A single T cell receptor (beta chain) is shown here with its context. Its target is unknown. A second PCR, run for roughly 7 to 11 cycles, used a sample-barcoded 5' primer plus a J-beta primer mix. Every cDNA was tagged by a template-switch adaptor with 12 random nucleotides. TCRdb reprocessed the 5' RACE reads via MiXCR and lists one record per CDR3 protein. The data hold roughly 1,300,000 distinct CDR3 sequences, with around 55% observed a single time. The entry originates in a study of blood T cells in healthy people across ages. Study-wide findings and caveats: When set beside aged donors, long-lived donors presented more naive CD4+ cells and higher diversity.

CDR3 length equals 14 residues. Germline V gene lookup returns CDR1 DFQATT and CDR2 SNEGSKA (reference sequence). With 3 bases removed from V and 2 bases from J, the gap between germline ends came to 13 bases. This chain connects TRBV20-1 to TRBJ1-1, with D perhaps matching TRBD1 (5 bases). The sequenced material came from blood. This clonotype was obtained from a man aged 18 to 29 in good health. The CDR3 DNA is TGCAGTGCTAGGGGGACGAGGGTCAACACTGAAGCTTTCTTT. Its protein is CSARGTRVNTEAFF.